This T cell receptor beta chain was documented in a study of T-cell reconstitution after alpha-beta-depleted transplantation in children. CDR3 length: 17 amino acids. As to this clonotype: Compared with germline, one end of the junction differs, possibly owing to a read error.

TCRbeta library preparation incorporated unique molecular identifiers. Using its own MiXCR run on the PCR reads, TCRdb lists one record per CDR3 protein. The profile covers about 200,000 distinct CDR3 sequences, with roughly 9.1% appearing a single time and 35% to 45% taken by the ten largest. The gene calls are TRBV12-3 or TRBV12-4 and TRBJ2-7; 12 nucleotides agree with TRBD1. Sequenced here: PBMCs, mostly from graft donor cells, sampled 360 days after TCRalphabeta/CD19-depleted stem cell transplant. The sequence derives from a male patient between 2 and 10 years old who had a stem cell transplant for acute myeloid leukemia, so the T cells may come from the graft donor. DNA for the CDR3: TGTGCCAGCAGTTGGCGTCCCGGGGGGACAGGGGGCTACGAGCAGAACTTC. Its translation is CASSWRPGGTGGYEQNF.